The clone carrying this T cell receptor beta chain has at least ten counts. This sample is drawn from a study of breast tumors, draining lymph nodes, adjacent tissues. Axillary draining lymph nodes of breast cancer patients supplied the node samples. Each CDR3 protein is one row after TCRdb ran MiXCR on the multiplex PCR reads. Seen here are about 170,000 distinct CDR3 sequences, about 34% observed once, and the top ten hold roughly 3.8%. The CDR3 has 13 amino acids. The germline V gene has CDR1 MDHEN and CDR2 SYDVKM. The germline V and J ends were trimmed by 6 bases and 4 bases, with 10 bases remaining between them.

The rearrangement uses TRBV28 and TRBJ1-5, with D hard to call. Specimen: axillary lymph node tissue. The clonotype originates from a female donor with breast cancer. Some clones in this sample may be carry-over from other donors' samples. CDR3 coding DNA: TGTGCCAGCAGCCAAGATGTAAATCAGCCCCAGCATTTT. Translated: CASSQDVNQPQHF.